Following are 30 T cell receptor beta chains from one sample sequenced in a study of shared clonotypes between healthy human individuals. As defined, naive CD8 cells were CD45RO-negative and positively selected for CCR7, with terminally differentiated effector memory CD45RA+ cells excluded. Sequencing was performed with immunoSEQ multiplex PCR; in TCRdb, only in-frame clones are kept and a portion is missing. The table shows around 2,000,000 clones, with 85% to 95% occurring only once. The sequenced sample was naive CD8+ T cells from PBMCs. The receptors shown here come from a man aged 18 to 35 in good health. Some clones in this sample may be carry-over from other donors' samples.

This sequence joins TRBV28 and TRBJ2-1; D assignment may be TRBD1 or TRBD2 (6 bases each). The CDR3 is 13 residues long. Germline V gene data show CDR1 as MDHEN and CDR2 as SYDVKM. Trimming cost V 6 bases and J 2 bases, with 8 bases left between them. The CDR3 loop reads CASRGGTYNEQFF. The CDR3 nucleotides are TGTGCCAGCAGAGGGGGGACCTACAATGAGCAGTTCTTC.

In this sample, this clone turned up once. V gene TRBV4-3 combines with J gene TRBJ2-3; tentative D call: TRBD2 (5 bases). The CDR3 runs 17 residues. CDR1 and CDR2 (germline): LGHNA, YSLEER. V lost 0 bases, J lost 5 bases, and 18 bases lay in between. CDR3 sequence (DNA): TGCGCCAGCAGCCAAGATCTAGAGGGAGTTGGGAAAGATACGCAGTATTTT. This encodes CASSQDLEGVGKDTQYF.

The gene calls are TRBV15 and TRBJ2-5, with 9 bases aligning to TRBD1. J lost 5 bases, V lost 0 bases, and 13 bases had no gene match. CDR1 is LNHNV, CDR2 YYDKDF, per germline (reference sequence). CDR3 length equals 18 residues. CDR3 nucleotide sequence: TGTGCCACCAGCAGAGACCCCCTTTGGGGACAGGGAGCGGAGACCCAGTACTTC. It is translated as CATSRDPLWGQGAETQYF. Supplemented by reference TRBV15 and TRBJ2-5, the full variable domain reads DAMVIQNPRYQVTQFGKPVTLSCSQTLNHNVMYWYQQKSSQAPKLLFHYYDKDFNNEADTPDNFQSRRPNTSFCFLDIRSPGLGDTAMYLCATSRDPLWGQGAETQYFGPGTRLLVL.

The chain carries TRBV10-3 and TRBJ2-7; TRBD2 agrees at 13 bases. The V segment lost 0 bases and the J segment 4 bases; nucleotides outside the gene matches: 3. The CDR3 is 16 amino acids. Germline CDR1 reads ENHRY; CDR2 reads SYGVKD. The CDR3 loop reads CAISESLGLAGYEQYF. In nucleotides, the CDR3 is TGTGCCATCAGTGAGTCCCTGGGACTAGCGGGGTACGAGCAGTACTTC.

This chain joins TRBV7-9 and TRBJ2-1, with TRBD2 matching 7 bases. After removal of 4 bases from V and 2 bases from J, the junction contained 8 bases not matched to a gene. CDR1 and CDR2 (germline): SEHNR, FQNEAQ (reference sequence). This CDR3 is 16 amino acids long. CDR3: CASSSSPGTTYNEQFF. CDR3 nucleotides: TGTGCCAGCAGCTCGTCACCAGGGACTACCTACAATGAGCAGTTCTTC.

A word on this clone: At one boundary the junction diverges from the germline segment, which might be a read error. This chain connects TRBV25-1 to TRBJ2-1, with 8 bases that match TRBD2. Germline-derived CDR1 and CDR2 are MGHDK and SYGVNS. This CDR3 has 12 amino acids. The CDR3 DNA is TGTGCCAGCAGTCCGGGAGGGGAGGGAAGGATCTTC. This codes for CASSPGGEGRIF.

The chain uses TRBV5-1 and TRBJ1-2; 9 bases match TRBD1. CDR3 length: 14 residues. The germline CDR1 and CDR2 sequences are SGHRS and YFSETQ. J was trimmed by 6 bases and V by 4 bases; bases with no gene match: 7. The CDR3 here is CASSAPGTGNGYTF. The CDR3 nucleotides are TGCGCCAGCAGCGCTCCAGGGACAGGGAATGGCTACACCTTC.

The chain is built from TRBV11-2 and TRBJ1-1; 9 nucleotides agree with TRBD1. The V gene end was trimmed by 7 bases and the J gene end by 1 base; junction bases not matched to a gene: 13. This CDR3 has 17 amino acids. Germline loops: CDR1 SGHAT, CDR2 FQNNGV. The CDR3 DNA follows: TGTGCCAGCACCCGCCGGTACCGGGACAGGGAGAACACTGAAGCTTTCTTT. It yields the protein CASTRRYRDRENTEAFF.

This sequence joins TRBV5-1 and TRBJ2-7; D is possibly TRBD2 (5 bases). CDR1 is SGHRS, CDR2 YFSETQ, per germline. The CDR3 totals 16 residues. With 0 bases removed from V and 2 bases from J, the gap between germline ends came to 15 bases. CDR3 residues: CASSLDYLEATYEQYF. The CDR3 coding sequence is TGCGCCAGCAGCTTGGATTACTTGGAGGCCACCTACGAGCAGTACTTC. The full variable domain, in which reference TRBV5-1 and TRBJ2-7 provide the parts outside the CDR3, is KAGVTQTPRYLIKTRGQQVTLSCSPISGHRSVSWYQQTPGQGLQFLFEYFSETQRNKGNFPGRFSGRQFSNSRSEMNVSTLELGDSALYLCASSLDYLEATYEQYFGPGTRLTVT.

The chain joins TRBV5-6 to TRBJ2-7; either TRBD1 or TRBD2 may supply D (5 bases each). Trimming removed 3 bases at V and 0 bases at J, with 13 bases between. The length of the CDR3 is 15 residues. Germline V gene sequence: CDR1 SGHDT, CDR2 YYEEEE. This CDR3 reads CASSSPRDPSYEQYF. The CDR3 coding sequence is TGTGCCAGCAGCTCCCCTAGGGACCCCTCCTACGAGCAGTACTTC.

The chain combines TRBV28 with TRBJ2-7, with 9 bases matching TRBD2. From germline, CDR1 is MDHEN and CDR2 SYDVKM. The V segment lost 10 bases and the J segment 4 bases; nucleotides outside the gene matches: 11. CDR3 size: 14 residues. DNA for the CDR3: TGTGCCACCGTCCCGAGCGGGAGGAGGTACGAGCAGTACTTC. It encodes CATVPSGRRYEQYF.

As DNA, the CDR3 is TGTGCCAGCAGTCCATTACGGTCGGGTGGCTACACCTTC. Translation: CASSPLRSGGYTF. The chain couples TRBV27 to TRBJ1-2; D gene ambiguous. The germline V gene has CDR1 MNHEY and CDR2 SMNVEV (reference sequence). V was pared by 5 bases and J by 7 bases, with 14 bases between. There are 13 residues in the CDR3.

The chain combines TRBV19 with TRBJ1-1; D is possibly TRBD1 (5 bases). The V end lost 11 bases, the J end lost 10 bases, and 17 bases lay between the germline ends. Germline V gives CDR1 LNHDA, CDR2 SQIVND (reference sequence). CDR3 size: 11 residues. The CDR3 nucleotides read TGTGCCGTTGGGGGTAGGGTCAGAGCTTTCTTT. Its translation: CAVGGRVRAFF.

This chain uses TRBV5-6 with TRBJ2-7, with 9 bases lining up with TRBD2. Germline values: CDR1 SGHDT, CDR2 YYEEEE. The CDR3 length is 17 residues. V lost 2 bases, J lost 1 base, and 10 bases stayed unmatched. The CDR3 DNA reads as TGTGCCAGCAGCTTCGGGCTAGCGGGGAGTCCTTCCTACGAGCAGTACTTC. Translation gives CASSFGLAGSPSYEQYF.

The gene calls are TRBV11-2 and TRBJ2-3; 8 bases agree with TRBD1. Germline V gene lookup returns CDR1 SGHAT and CDR2 FQNNGV. The CDR3 covers 11 residues. The V segment lost 3 bases and the J segment 15 bases; nucleotides outside the gene matches: 5. The CDR3 protein is CASSFGDRQYF. The CDR3 DNA follows: TGTGCCAGCAGCTTTGGGGACAGGCAATATTTT.

The V gene is TRBV28, the J gene TRBJ2-7; the D is unclear. The CDR3 is made up of 17 amino acids. Trimming stripped 1 base from V and 5 bases from J, with 21 bases between. In germline, CDR1 is MDHEN, CDR2 SYDVKM. Written as DNA, the CDR3 is TGTGCCAGCAGTTTATCGGTGCGGCACCAGGTTGGGGACGAGCAGTACTTC. Protein sequence: CASSLSVRHQVGDEQYF.

Notes on this clone: Other DNA sequences within the sample encode an identical CDR3. This chain links TRBV6-5 with TRBJ1-5; D remains unclear. Germline-derived CDR1 and CDR2 are MNHEY and SVGAGI. There are 13 residues in the CDR3. V was pared by 5 bases and J by 2 bases, with 7 bases between. CDR3 DNA sequence: TGTGCCAGCAGTAACCTCGGCAATCAGCCCCAGCATTTT. Translation: CASSNLGNQPQHF.

On this clone: Other DNA sequences in the sample encode the same CDR3. CDR3 protein: CASSVGTPDTQYF. Written as DNA, the CDR3 is TGTGCCAGCAGCGTAGGAACACCAGATACGCAGTATTTT. The V call is TRBV9, the J call TRBJ2-3; no firm D call. The CDR3 runs to 13 residues. Germline V gene lookup returns CDR1 SGDLS and CDR2 YYNGEE. V was cut by 0 bases and J by 4 bases, with 6 bases left in between.

The V and J genes are TRBV2 and TRBJ2-5; D is unresolved. The CDR3 is made up of 14 amino acids. V was cut by 6 bases and J by 0 bases, with 11 bases left in between. CDR1 is SNHLY and CDR2 is FYNNEI in the germline V gene. The CDR3 coding sequence is TGTGCCAGCAGACCCATCGGGTACCAAGAGACCCAGTACTTC. It yields the protein CASRPIGYQETQYF.

The rearrangement uses TRBV29-1 and TRBJ1-5, with D uncertain. Germline assignment: CDR1 SQVTM and CDR2 ANQGSEA. This CDR3 is 12 amino acids long. V was shortened by 6 bases and J by 5 bases, with 11 bases between the two germline ends. The CDR3 DNA reads as TGCAGCGTCCGAGACGGGGATCAGCCCCAGCATTTT. Its translation is CSVRDGDQPQHF.

This clone was recorded a few times. The chain uses TRBV7-9 and TRBJ1-1, with D perhaps matching TRBD1 (5 bases). This CDR3 spans 13 amino acids. Germline CDR1 is SEHNR and CDR2 is FQNEAQ (reference sequence). Trimming removed 1 base at V and 6 bases at J, with 9 bases between. The CDR3 bases are TGTGCCAGCAGCTTAGGGTGGGGGTCTGAAGCTTTCTTT. Translated: CASSLGWGSEAFF.

The gene calls are TRBV27 and TRBJ1-5; D uncertain. V was shortened by 2 bases and J by 1 base, with 9 bases between the two germline ends. Looked up from germline, CDR1 is MNHEY and CDR2 is SMNVEV (reference sequence). The CDR3 spans 15 residues. The DNA for the CDR3 is TGTGCCAGCAGTTTACGGCACATGAGCAATCAGCCCCAGCATTTT. It translates to CASSLRHMSNQPQHF.

Points on this clone: Within the sample, other DNA sequences also encode this same CDR3. The chain links TRBV11-2 to TRBJ2-1, with D hard to call. From germline, CDR1 is SGHAT and CDR2 FQNNGV. The germline V and J ends were trimmed by 5 bases and 5 bases, with 10 bases remaining between them. CDR3 length: 13 amino acids. CDR3 loop: CASSLGPNNEQFF. The CDR3 coding sequence is TGTGCCAGCAGCCTAGGACCCAACAATGAGCAGTTCTTC.

The chain carries TRBV6-1 and TRBJ2-1, with 13 bases matching TRBD2. Germline CDR1 is MNHNS and CDR2 is SASEGT. V dropped 3 bases and J dropped 0; count of bases not matched to a gene: 8. The length of the CDR3 is 19 residues. CDR3 sequence: CASSEGGLAGAYSYNEQFF. For the CDR3, the DNA is TGTGCCAGCAGTGAGGGTGGACTAGCGGGAGCCTACTCCTACAATGAGCAGTTCTTC.

This chain uses TRBV2 with TRBJ2-7, with D possibly TRBD1 on 5 matching bases. The V end was cut by 4 bases, the J end by 0 bases, with 13 bases between. This CDR3 contains 15 residues. Looked up from germline, CDR1 is SNHLY and CDR2 is FYNNEI. The CDR3 sequence is CASSGWQGYSYEQYF. The CDR3 bases are TGTGCCAGCAGTGGTTGGCAGGGCTACTCCTACGAGCAGTACTTC.

This chain connects TRBV10-1 to TRBJ2-7; TRBD2 matches at 7 bases. The CDR3 runs 15 residues. CDR1 is WNHNN, CDR2 SYGVQD, per germline (reference sequence). The junction had 4 bases not matched to a gene; V was cut back by 0 bases and J by 2 bases. The CDR3 DNA reads TGCGCCAGCAGTGAGTCTCAGCGGGGTCCCTACGAGCAGTACTTC. It specifies CASSESQRGPYEQYF.

The rearrangement links TRBV14 to TRBJ2-6; D is uncertain. V was pared by 2 bases and J by 4 bases, with 12 bases between. The CDR3 loop spans 16 amino acids. CDR1 SGHDN and CDR2 FVKESK come from the germline V gene. The CDR3, as DNA: TGTGCCAGCAGCCAATTAGTACTTTCCGGGGCCAACGTCCTGACTTTC. Protein: CASSQLVLSGANVLTF. Full variable domain (outside the CDR3, taken from reference TRBV14 and TRBJ2-6): EAGVTQFPSHSVIEKGQTVTLRCDPISGHDNLYWYRRVMGKEIKFLLHFVKESKQDESGMPNNRFLAERTGGTYSTLKVQPAELEDSGVYFCASSQLVLSGANVLTFGAGSRLTVL.

The chain combines TRBV7-2 with TRBJ2-5; 7 bases are shared with TRBD2. The trim removed 5 bases at V and 7 bases at J, leaving 13 bases unmatched. Per germline, CDR1 SGHTA and CDR2 FQGNSA. The CDR3 length is 15 residues. The CDR3 region has the DNA TGTGCCAGCAGCCCTAGTTCGGCAGGGAGGGGGACCCAGTACTTC. Its protein product is CASSPSSAGRGTQYF. The whole variable domain, remainder taken from reference TRBV7-2 and TRBJ2-5, is GAGVSQSPSNKVTEKGKDVELRCDPISGHTALYWYRQSLGQGLEFLIYFQGNSAPDKSGLPSDRFSAERTGGSVSTLTIQRTQQEDSAVYLCASSPSSAGRGTQYFGPGTRLLVL.

The chain carries TRBV9 and TRBJ1-2; D is unclear. The CDR3 is made up of 12 amino acids. Deletions cut 4 bases from V and 4 bases from J, with 8 bases between. Per the germline V gene, CDR1 is SGDLS and CDR2 is YYNGEE. The CDR3 loop reads CASSSSPYGYTF. The CDR3 nucleotides read TGTGCCAGCAGCTCTAGCCCCTATGGCTACACCTTC.

On this clone itself: Within the sample, other DNA sequences also encode this same CDR3. V usage is TRBV27 and J usage is TRBJ1-5; D might be TRBD1 (5 bases). Germline V gene data show CDR1 as MNHEY and CDR2 as SMNVEV (reference sequence). V lost 6 bases and J 0 bases, leaving 9 bases between the germline ends. The CDR3 runs 14 residues. This CDR3 reads CASRLTGSNQPQHF. The CDR3 DNA sequence: TGTGCCAGCAGGTTAACAGGTAGCAATCAGCCCCAGCATTTT.